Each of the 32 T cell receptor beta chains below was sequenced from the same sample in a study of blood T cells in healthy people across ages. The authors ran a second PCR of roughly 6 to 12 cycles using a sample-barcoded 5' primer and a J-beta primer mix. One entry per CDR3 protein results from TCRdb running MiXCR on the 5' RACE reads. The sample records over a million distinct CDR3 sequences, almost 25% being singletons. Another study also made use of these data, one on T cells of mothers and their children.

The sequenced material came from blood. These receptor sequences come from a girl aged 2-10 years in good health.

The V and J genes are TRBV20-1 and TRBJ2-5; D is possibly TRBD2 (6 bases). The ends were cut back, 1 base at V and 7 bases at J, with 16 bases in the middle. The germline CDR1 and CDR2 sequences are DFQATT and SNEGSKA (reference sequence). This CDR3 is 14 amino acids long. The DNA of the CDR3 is TGCAGTGCTAGAGCGCTTACTAGCATTGGGACCCAGTACTTC. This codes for CSARALTSIGTQYF.

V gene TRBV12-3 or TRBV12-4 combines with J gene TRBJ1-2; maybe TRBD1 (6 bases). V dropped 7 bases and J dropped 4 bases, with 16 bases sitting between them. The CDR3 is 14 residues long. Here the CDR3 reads CASTLTGIGYGYTF. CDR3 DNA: TGTGCCAGCACCCTTACAGGGATAGGCTATGGCTACACCTTC.

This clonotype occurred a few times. CDR3 amino acids: CASSPPETGYEVGYTF. CDR3 nucleotides: TGTGCCAGCAGCCCCCCCGAAACAGGGTATGAAGTAGGCTACACCTTC. The chain recombines TRBV7-9 with TRBJ1-2; a weak D match, TRBD1 (6 bases). This CDR3 contains 16 residues. CDR1 is SEHNR, CDR2 FQNEAQ, per germline (reference sequence). Trimming cost V 5 bases and J 8 bases, with 24 bases left between them.

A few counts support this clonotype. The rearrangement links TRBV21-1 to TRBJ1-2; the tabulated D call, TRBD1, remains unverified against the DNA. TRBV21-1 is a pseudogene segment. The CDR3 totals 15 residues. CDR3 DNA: TGTGCCAGCAGCAAAGATACCTTCTACTGGGGGTCAATCCCCTTC. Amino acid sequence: CASSKDTFYWGSIPF.

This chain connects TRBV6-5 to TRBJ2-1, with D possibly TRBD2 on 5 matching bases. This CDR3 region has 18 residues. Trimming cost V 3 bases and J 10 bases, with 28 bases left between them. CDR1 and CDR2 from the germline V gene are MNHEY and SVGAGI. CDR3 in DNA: TGTGCCAGCAGTTATTTATTGCAAGGCCCGGGGAGAGGGCACGAGCAGTTCTTC. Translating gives CASSYLLQGPGRGHEQFF.

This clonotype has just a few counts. This chain's CDR3 is CASSFIQGRDEQYF. The CDR3 bases are TGTGCCAGCAGCTTCATACAGGGGAGGGACGAGCAGTACTTC. The V gene is TRBV5-6, the J gene TRBJ2-7, with D possibly being TRBD1 or TRBD2 (7 bases each). CDR1 and CDR2 from the germline V gene are SGHDT and YYEEEE. CDR3 length: 14 residues. V was pared by 2 bases and J by 5 bases, with 14 bases between.

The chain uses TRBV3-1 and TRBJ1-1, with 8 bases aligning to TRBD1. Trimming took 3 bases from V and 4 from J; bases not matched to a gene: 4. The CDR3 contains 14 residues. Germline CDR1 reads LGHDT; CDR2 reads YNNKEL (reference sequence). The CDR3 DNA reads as TGTGCCAGCAGCCAGGCAGGGGGCATCACTGAAGCTTTCTTT. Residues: CASSQAGGITEAFF.

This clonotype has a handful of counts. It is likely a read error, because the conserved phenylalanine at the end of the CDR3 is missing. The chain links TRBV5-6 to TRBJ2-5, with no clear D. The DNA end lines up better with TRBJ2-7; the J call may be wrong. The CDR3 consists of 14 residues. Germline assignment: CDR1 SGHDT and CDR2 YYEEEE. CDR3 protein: CASSSTPLRNEQYL. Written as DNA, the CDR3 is TGTGCCAGCAGCTCGACACCGCTAAGGAACGAGCAGTACCTC.

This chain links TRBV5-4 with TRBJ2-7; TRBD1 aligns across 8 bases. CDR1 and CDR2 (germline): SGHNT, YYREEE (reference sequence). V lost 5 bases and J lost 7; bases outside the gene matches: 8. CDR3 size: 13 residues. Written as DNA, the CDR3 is TGTGCCAGCAGGTGGCAGGGGGCGTCGGAGCAGTACTTC. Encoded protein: CASRWQGASEQYF.

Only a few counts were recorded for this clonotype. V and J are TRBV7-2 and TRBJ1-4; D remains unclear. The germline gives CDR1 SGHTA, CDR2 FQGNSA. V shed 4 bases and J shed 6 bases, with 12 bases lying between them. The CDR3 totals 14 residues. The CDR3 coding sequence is TGTGCCAGCAGCTCGACTGATCTGGATGAAAAACTGTTTTTT. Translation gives CASSSTDLDEKLFF.

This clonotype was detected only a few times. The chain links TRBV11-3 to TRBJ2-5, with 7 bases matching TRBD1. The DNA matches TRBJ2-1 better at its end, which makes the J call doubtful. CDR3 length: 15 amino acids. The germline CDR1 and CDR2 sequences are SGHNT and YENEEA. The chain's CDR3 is CASSSRQGRGDEQFF. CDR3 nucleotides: TGTGCCAGCAGCTCCCGACAGGGAAGGGGCGATGAGCAGTTCTTC.

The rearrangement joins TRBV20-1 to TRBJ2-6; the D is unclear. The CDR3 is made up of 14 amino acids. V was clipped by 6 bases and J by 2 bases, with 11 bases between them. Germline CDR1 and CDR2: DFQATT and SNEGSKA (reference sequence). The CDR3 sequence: CSAILLAGANVLTF. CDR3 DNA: TGCAGTGCAATCCTCTTGGCTGGGGCCAACGTCCTGACTTTC.

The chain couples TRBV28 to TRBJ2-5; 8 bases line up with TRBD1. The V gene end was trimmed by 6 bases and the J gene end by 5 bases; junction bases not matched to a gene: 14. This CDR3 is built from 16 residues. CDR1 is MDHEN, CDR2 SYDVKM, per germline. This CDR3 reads CASSPQGQGYMETQYF. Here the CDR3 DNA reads TGTGCCAGCAGCCCACAAGGACAGGGCTATATGGAGACCCAGTACTTC.

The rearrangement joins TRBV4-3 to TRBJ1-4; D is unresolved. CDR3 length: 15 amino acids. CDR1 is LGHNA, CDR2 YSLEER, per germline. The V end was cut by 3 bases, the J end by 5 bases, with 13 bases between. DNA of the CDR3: TGCGCCAGCAGCCAGGACGGGGAAATCAATGAAAAACTGTTTTTT. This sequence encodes CASSQDGEINEKLFF.

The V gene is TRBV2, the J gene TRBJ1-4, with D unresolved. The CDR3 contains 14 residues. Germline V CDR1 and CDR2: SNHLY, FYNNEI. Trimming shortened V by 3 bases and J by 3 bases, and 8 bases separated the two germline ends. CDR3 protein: CASSDSRANEKLFF. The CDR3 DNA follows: TGTGCCAGCAGTGATAGTAGGGCTAATGAAAAACTGTTTTTT.

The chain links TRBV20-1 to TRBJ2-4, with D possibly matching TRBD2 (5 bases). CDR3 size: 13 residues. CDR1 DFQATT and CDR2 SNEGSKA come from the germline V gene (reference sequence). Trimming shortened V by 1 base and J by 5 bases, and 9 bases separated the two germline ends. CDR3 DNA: TGCAGTGCTAGAGGAGGGAGCCAAAACATTCAGTACTTC. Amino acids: CSARGGSQNIQYF.

The CDR3 coding sequence is TGCGCCAGCAGCTTGGAGGGGAGATACTACGAGCAGTACTTC. Translating gives CASSLEGRYYEQYF. This chain joins TRBV5-1 and TRBJ2-7; D tentatively fits TRBD1 or TRBD2 (5 bases each). The germline V gene encodes CDR1 SGHRS and CDR2 YFSETQ. This CDR3 contains 14 residues. Trimming pared 0 bases from V and 3 bases from J, leaving 10 bases between. The full variable domain, in which reference TRBV5-1 and TRBJ2-7 provide the parts outside the CDR3, is KAGVTQTPRYLIKTRGQQVTLSCSPISGHRSVSWYQQTPGQGLQFLFEYFSETQRNKGNFPGRFSGRQFSNSRSEMNVSTLELGDSALYLCASSLEGRYYEQYFGPGTRLTVT.

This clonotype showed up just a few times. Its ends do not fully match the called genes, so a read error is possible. CDR3 residues: CASSQEALAVSF. As DNA, the CDR3 is TGTGCCAGCAGCCAAGAGGCCCTAGCGGTCTCGTTC. The V call is TRBV4-2, the J call TRBJ2-5; 7 bases are shared with TRBD2. CDR1 LGHNA and CDR2 YNFKEQ come from the germline V gene. The CDR3 runs to 12 residues.

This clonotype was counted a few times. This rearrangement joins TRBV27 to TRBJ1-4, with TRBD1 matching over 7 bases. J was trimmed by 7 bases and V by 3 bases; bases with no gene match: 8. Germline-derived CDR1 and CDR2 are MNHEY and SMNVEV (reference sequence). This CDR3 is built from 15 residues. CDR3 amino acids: CASSLPGGMGEKLFF. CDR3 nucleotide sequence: TGTGCCAGCAGTTTGCCAGGGGGTATGGGTGAAAAACTGTTTTTT.

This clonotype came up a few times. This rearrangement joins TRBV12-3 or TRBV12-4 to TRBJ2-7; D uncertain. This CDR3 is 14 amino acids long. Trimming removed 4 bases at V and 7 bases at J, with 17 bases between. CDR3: CASSSARVSGEQYF. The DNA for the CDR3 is TGTGCCAGCAGTTCGGCACGAGTCTCTGGGGAGCAGTACTTC.

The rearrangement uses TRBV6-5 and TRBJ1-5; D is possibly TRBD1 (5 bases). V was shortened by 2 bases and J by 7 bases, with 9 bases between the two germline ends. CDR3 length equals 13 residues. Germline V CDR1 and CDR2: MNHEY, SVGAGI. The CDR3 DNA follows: TGTGCCAGCAGTTACGACAGCCTCCAGCCCCAGCATTTT. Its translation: CASSYDSLQPQHF.

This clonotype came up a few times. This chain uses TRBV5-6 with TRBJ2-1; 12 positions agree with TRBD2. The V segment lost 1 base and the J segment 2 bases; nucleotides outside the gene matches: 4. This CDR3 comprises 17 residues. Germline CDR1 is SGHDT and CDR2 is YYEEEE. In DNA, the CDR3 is TGTGCCAGCAGCTTGTCGCTAGCGGGGGGGACCTACAATGAGCAGTTCTTC. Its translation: CASSLSLAGGTYNEQFF.

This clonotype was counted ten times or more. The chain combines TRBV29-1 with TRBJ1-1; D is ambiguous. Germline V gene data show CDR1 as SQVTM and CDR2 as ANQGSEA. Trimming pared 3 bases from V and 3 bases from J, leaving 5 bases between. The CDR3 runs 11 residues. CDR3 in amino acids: CSVDRDTEAFF. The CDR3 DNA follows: TGCAGCGTTGACCGAGACACTGAAGCTTTCTTT.

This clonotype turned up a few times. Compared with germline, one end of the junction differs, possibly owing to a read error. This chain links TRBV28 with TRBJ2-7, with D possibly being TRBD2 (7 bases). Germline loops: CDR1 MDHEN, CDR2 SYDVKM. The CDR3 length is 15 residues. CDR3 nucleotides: TGTGCCGGCAGGGGAGGGCAGGTCTCAACCTACGAGCAGTACTTC. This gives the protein CAGRGGQVSTYEQYF.

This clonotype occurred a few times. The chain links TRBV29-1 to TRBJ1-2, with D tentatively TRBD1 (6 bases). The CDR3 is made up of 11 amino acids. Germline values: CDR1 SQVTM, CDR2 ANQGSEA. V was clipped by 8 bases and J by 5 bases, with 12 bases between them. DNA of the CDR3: TGCAGCACCCGGACAGTTTATGGCTACACCTTC. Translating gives CSTRTVYGYTF.

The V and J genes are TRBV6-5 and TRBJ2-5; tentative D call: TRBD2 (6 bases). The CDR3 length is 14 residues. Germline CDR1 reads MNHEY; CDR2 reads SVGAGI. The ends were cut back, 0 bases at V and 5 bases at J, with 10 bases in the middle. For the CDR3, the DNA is TGTGCCAGCAGTTACTCGGAGGGCGGGGAGACCCAGTACTTC. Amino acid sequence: CASSYSEGGETQYF.

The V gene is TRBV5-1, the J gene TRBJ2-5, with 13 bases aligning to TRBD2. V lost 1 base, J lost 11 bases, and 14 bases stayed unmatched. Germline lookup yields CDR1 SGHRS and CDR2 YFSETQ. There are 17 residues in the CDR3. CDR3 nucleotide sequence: TGCGCCAGCAGCTTGTGGACAGGACTAGCGGGAGATGGGGAGCAGTACTTC. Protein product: CASSLWTGLAGDGEQYF.

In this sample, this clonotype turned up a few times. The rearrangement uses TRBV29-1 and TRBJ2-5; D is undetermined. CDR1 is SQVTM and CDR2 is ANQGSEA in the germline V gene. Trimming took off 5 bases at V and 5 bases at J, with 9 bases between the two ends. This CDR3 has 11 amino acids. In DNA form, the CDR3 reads TGCAGCGTTCCTCAAGGGGAGACCCAGTACTTC. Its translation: CSVPQGETQYF.

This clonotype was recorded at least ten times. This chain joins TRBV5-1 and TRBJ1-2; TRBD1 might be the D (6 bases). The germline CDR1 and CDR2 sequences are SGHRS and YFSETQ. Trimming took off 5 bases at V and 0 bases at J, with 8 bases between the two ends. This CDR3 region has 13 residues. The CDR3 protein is CASSWTANYGYTF. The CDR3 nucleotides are TGCGCCAGCAGTTGGACAGCTAACTATGGCTACACCTTC.

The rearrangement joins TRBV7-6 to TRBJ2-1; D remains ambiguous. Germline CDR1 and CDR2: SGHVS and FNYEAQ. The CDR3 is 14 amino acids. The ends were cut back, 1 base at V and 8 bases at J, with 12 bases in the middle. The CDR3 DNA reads TGTGCCAGCAGCTTAGAGGCTAGTATCCATGAGCAGTTCTTC. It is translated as CASSLEASIHEQFF.

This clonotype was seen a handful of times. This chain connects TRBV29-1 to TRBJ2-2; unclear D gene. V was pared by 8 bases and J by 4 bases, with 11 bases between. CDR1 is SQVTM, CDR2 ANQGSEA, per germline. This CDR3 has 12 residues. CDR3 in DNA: TGCAGCCTCAAAGACATCACCGGGGAGCTGTTTTTT. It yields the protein CSLKDITGELFF.

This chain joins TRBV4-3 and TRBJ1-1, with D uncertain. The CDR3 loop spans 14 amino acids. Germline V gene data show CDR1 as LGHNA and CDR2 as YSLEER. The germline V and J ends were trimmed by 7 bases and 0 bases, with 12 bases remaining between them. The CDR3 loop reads CASTSGRLNTEAFF. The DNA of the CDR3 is TGCGCCAGCACAAGCGGCAGACTGAACACTGAAGCTTTCTTT.